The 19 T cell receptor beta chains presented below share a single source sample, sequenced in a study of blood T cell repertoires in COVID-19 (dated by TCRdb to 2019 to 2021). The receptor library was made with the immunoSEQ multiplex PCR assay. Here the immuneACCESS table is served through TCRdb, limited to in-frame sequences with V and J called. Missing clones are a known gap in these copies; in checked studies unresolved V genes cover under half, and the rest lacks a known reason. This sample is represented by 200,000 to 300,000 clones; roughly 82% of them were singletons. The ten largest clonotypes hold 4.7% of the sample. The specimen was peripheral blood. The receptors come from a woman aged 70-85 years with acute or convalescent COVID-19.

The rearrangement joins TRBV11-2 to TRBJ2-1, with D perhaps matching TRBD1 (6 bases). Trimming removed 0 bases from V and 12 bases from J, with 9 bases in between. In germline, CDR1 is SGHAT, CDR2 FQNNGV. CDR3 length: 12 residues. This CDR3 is CASSLEGARQFF. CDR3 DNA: TGTGCCAGCAGCTTAGAGGGGGCAAGGCAGTTCTTC. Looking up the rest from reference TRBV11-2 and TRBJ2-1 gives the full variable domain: EAGVAQSPRYKIIEKRQSVAFWCNPISGHATLYWYQQILGQGPKLLIQFQNNGVVDDSQLPKDRFSAERLKGVDSTLKIQPAKLEDSAVYLCASSLEGARQFFGPGTRLTVL.

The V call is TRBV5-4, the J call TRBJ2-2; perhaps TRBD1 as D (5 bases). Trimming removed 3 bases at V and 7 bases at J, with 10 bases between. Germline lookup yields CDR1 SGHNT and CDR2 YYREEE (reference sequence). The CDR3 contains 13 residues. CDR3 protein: CASSYRQGGELFF. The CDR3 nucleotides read TGTGCCAGCAGCTACCGTCAGGGCGGGGAGCTGTTTTTT.

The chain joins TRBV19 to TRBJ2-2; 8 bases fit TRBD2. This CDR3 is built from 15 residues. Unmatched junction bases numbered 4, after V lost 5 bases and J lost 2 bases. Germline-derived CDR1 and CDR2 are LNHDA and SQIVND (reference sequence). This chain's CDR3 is CASSLSGVNTGELFF. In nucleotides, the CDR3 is TGTGCCAGTAGTCTTAGCGGGGTCAACACCGGGGAGCTGTTTTTT.

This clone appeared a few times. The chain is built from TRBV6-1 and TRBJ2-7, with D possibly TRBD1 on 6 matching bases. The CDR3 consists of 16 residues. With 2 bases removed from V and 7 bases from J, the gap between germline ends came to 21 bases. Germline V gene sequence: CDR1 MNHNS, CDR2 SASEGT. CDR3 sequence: CASSEYRTAYPGEQYF. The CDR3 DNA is TGTGCCAGCAGTGAATATAGGACAGCATACCCAGGGGAGCAGTACTTC.

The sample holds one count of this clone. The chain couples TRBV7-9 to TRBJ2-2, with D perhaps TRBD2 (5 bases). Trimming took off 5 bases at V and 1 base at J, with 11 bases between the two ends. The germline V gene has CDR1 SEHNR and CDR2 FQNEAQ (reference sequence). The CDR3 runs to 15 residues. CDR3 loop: CASSARTENTGELFF. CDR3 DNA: TGTGCCAGCAGCGCTAGGACTGAGAACACCGGGGAGCTGTTTTTT.

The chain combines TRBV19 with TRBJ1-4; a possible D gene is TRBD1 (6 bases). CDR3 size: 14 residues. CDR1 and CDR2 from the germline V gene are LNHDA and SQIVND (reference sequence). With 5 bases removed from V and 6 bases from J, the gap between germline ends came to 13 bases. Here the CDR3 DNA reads TGTGCCAGTAGTCGATACAGGGATCATGAAAAACTGTTTTTT. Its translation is CASSRYRDHEKLFF.

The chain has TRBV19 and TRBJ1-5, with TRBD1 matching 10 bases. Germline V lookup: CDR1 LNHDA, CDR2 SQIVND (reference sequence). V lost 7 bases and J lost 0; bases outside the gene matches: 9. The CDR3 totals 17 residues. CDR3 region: CASNVGTGAYSNQPQHF. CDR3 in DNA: TGTGCCAGTAACGTCGGGACAGGGGCTTATAGCAATCAGCCCCAGCATTTT.

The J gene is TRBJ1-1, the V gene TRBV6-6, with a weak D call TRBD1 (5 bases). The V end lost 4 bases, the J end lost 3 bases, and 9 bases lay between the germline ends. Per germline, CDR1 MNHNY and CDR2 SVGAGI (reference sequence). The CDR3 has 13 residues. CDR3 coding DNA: TGTGCCAGCAGTTCTCAGGGTTACACTGAAGCTTTCTTT. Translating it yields CASSSQGYTEAFF.

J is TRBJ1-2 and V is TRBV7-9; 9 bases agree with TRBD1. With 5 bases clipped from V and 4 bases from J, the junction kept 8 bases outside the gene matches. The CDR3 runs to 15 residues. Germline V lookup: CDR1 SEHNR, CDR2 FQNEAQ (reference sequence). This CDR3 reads CASSPEGQGSYGYTF. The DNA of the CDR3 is TGTGCCAGCAGCCCCGAAGGACAGGGGAGCTATGGCTACACCTTC.

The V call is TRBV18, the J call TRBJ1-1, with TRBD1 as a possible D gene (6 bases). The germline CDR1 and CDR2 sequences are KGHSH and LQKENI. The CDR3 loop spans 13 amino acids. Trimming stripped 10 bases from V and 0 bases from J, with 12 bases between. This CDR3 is CATTGGMNTEAFF. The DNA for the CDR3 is TGTGCCACCACGGGGGGCATGAACACTGAAGCTTTCTTT. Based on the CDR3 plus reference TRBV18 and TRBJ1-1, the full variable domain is NAGVMQNPRHLVRRRGQEARLRCSPMKGHSHVYWYRQLPEEGLKFMVYLQKENIIDESGMPKERFSAEFPKEGPSILRIQQVVRGDSAAYFCATTGGMNTEAFFGQGTRLTVV.

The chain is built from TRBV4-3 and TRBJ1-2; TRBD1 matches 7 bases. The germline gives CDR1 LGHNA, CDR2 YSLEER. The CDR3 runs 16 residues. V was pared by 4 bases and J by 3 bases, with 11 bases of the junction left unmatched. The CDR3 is CASSRLNDRVDYGYTF. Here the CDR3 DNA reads TGCGCCAGCAGCCGCCTGAACGACAGGGTAGACTATGGCTACACCTTC.

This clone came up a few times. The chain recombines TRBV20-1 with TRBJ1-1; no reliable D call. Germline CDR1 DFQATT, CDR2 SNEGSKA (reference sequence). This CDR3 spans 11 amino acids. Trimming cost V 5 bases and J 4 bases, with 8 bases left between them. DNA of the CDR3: TGCAGTGCTTCCGTATTCACTGAAGCTTTCTTT. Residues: CSASVFTEAFF.

CDR3 sequence: CASRSDRYLSPPNYGYTF. The CDR3 DNA sequence: TGTGCCAGCAGGTCGGACAGGTACCTTTCCCCCCCAAACTATGGCTACACCTTC. The V call is TRBV27, the J call TRBJ1-2; TRBD1 aligns across 7 bases. Germline values: CDR1 MNHEY, CDR2 SMNVEV (reference sequence). The CDR3 is made up of 18 amino acids. The J segment lost 2 bases and the V segment lost 6 bases, leaving 18 bases of the junction unmatched.

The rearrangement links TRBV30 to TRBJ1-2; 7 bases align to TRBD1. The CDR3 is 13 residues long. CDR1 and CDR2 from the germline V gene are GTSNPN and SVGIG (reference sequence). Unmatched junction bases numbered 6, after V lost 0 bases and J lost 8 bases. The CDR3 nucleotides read TGTGCCTGGAGTGTACTACAGGGGTCGGGCTACACCTTC. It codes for CAWSVLQGSGYTF.

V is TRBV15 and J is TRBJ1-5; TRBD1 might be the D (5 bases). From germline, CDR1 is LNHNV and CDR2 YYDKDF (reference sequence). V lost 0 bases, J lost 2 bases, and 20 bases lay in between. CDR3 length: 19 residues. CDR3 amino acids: CATSRDYRGRLDRNQPQHF. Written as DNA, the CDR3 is TGTGCCACCAGCAGAGATTACCGGGGGAGATTGGACCGCAATCAGCCCCAGCATTTT.

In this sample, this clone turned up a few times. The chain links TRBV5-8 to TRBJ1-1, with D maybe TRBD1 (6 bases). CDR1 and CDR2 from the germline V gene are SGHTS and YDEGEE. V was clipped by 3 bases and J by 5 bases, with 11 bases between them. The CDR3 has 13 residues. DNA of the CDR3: TGTGCCAGCAGCTCCAGGGGAGGGACTGAAGCTTTCTTT. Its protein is CASSSRGGTEAFF.

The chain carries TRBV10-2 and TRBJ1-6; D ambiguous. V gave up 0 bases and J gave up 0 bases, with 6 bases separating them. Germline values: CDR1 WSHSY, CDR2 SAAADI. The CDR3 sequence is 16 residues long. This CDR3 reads CASSESANSYNSPLHF. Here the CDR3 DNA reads TGCGCCAGCAGTGAGTCGGCAAACTCCTATAATTCACCCCTCCACTTT.

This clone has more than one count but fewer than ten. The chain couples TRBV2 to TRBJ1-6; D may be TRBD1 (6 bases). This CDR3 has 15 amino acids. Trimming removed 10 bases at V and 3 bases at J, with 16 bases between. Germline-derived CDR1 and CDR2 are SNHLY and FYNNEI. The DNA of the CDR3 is TGTGCCACCTCACAGGGTGGGGGCTATAATTCACCCCTCCACTTT. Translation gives CATSQGGGYNSPLHF.

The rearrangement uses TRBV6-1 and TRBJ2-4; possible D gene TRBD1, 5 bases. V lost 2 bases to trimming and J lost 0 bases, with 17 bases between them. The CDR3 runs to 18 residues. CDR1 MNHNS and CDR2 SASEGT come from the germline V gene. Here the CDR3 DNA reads TGTGCCAGCAGTGAATGGTTGATACAGGAGACAGCCAAAAACATTCAGTACTTC. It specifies CASSEWLIQETAKNIQYF.